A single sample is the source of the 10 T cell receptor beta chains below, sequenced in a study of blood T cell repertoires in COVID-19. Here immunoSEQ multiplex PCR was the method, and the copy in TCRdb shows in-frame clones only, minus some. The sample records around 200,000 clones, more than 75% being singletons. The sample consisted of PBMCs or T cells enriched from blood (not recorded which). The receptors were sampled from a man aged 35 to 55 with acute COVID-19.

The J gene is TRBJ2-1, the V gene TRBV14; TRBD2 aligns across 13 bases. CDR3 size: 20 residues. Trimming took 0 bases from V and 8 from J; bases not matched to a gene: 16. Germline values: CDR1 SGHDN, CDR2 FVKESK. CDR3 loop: CASSQDRFSLVLAGGYEQFF. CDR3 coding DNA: TGTGCCAGCAGCCAAGATCGTTTCAGCCTGGTACTAGCGGGAGGGTATGAGCAGTTCTTC.

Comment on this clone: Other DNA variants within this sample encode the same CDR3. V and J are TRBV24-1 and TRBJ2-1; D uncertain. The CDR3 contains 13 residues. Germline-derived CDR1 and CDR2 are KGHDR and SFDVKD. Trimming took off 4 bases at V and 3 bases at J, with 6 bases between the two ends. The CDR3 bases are TGTGCCACCAGTGACCCGAGCTACAATGAGCAGTTCTTC. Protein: CATSDPSYNEQFF.

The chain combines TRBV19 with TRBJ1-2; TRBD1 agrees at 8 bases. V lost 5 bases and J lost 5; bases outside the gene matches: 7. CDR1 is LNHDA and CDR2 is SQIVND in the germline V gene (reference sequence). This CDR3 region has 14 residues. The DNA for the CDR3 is TGTGCCAGTAGTCCCCCCCGGACAGGGTATGGCTACACCTTC. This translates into CASSPPRTGYGYTF.

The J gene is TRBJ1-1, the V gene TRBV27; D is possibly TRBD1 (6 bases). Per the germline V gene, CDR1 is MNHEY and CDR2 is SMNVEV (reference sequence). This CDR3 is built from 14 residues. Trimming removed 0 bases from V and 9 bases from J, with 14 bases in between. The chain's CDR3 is CASSLSGTRPKAFF. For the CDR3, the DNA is TGTGCCAGCAGTTTATCCGGGACACGCCCTAAAGCTTTCTTT.

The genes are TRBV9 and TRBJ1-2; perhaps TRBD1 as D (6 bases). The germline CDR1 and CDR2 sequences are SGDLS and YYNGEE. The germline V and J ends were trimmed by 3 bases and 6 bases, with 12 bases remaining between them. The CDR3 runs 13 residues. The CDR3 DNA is TGTGCCAGCAGCGGGGGGCAGGGCCATGGCTACACCTTC. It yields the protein CASSGGQGHGYTF.

CDR3 amino acids: CASSFNRGVGPETQYF. CDR3 nucleotides: TGTGCCAGCAGCTTTAACAGGGGAGTAGGCCCAGAGACCCAGTACTTC. V is TRBV5-8 and J is TRBJ2-5; 7 bases align to TRBD1. The CDR3 extends over 16 amino acids. Germline values: CDR1 SGHTS, CDR2 YDEGEE. V dropped 2 bases and J dropped 4; count of bases not matched to a gene: 11.

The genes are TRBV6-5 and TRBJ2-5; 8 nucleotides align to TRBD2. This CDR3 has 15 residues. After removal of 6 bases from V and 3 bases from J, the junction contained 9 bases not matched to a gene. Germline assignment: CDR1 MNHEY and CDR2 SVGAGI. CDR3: CASRLLGAGEETQYF. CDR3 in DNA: TGTGCCAGCAGGCTCCTTGGAGCGGGGGAAGAGACCCAGTACTTC.

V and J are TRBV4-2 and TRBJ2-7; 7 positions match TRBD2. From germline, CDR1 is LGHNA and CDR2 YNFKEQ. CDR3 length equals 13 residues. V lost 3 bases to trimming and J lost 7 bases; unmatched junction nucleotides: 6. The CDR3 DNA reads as TGTGCCAGCAGCCACCTAGCGGAACGTGAGCAGTACTTC. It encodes CASSHLAEREQYF.

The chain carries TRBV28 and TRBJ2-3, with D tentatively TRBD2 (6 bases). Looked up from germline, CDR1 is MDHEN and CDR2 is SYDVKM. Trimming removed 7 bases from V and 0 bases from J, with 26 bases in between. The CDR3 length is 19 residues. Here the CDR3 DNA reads TGTGCCAGCATGGGAGGCGGCGCGGGTTATTTTACTAGCACAGATACGCAGTATTTT. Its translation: CASMGGGAGYFTSTDTQYF. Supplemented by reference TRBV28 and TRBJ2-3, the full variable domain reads DVKVTQSSRYLVKRTGEKVFLECVQDMDHENMFWYRQDPGLGLRLIYFSYDVKMKEKGDIPEGYSVSREKKERFSLILESASTNQTSMYLCASMGGGAGYFTSTDTQYFGPGTRLTVL.

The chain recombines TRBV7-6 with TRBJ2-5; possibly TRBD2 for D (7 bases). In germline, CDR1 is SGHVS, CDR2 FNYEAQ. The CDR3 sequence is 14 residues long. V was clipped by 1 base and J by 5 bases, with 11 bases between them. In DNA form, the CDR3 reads TGTGCCAGCAGCTTAGAGGGGGGGCGGGAGACCCAGTACTTC. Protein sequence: CASSLEGGRETQYF.